This TCR beta chain was retrieved from a study of beta chain features in type 1 diabetes. This clone was found a few times. Its matching antigen is unknown. cDNA synthesis used the whole RNA isolate, giving expressed TCRB sequences. This table comes from immunoSEQ multiplex PCR, and its TCRdb copy is limited to in-frame clones, with some not included. Seen here are hundreds of thousands of clones, more than 12% observed once, and the top ten hold less than 0.04%. Points from the study as a whole: A moderate, significant TCRB CDR3 shortening appeared in type 1 diabetes across four CD4+ subsets.

V was clipped by 11 bases and J by 4 bases, with 8 bases between them. The CDR3 is 10 amino acids. Germline loops: CDR1 LNHDA, CDR2 SQIVND (reference sequence). Cell sorting via CD45RO/CCR7/CD25/CD127/CD95/CD27 was performed to obtain CD4+ naive, central memory, regulatory and stem cell-like memory cells. This chain joins TRBV19 and TRBJ1-2; no clear D. This clonotype originated in a man aged 18 to 30 with type 1 diabetes. The sequencing sample was made of naive CD4+ T cells from blood. The CDR3 DNA follows: TGTGCCTGTCCTGGCTATGGCTACACCTTC. This gives the protein CACPGYGYTF. Combining the CDR3 with reference TRBV19 and TRBJ1-2 gives the whole variable domain DGGITQSPKYLFRKEGQNVTLSCEQNLNHDAMYWYRQDPGQGLRLIYYSQIVNDFQKGDIAEGYSVSREKKESFPLTVTSAQKNPTAFYLCACPGYGYTFGSGTRLTVV.